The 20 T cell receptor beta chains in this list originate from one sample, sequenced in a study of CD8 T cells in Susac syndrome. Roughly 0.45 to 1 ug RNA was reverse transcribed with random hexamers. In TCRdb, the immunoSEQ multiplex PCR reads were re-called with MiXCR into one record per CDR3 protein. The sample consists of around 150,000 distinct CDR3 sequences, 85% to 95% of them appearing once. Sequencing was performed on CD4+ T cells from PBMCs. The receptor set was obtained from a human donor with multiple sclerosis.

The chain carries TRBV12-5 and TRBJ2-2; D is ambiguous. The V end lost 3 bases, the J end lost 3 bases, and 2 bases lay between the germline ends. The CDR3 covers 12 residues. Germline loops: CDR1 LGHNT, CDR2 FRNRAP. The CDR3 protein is CASGLDTGELFF. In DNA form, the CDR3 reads TGTGCTAGTGGTTTAGACACCGGGGAGCTGTTTTTT.

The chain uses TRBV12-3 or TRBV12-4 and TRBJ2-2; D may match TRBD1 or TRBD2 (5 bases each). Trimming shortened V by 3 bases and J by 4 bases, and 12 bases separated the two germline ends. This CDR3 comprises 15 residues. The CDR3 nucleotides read TGTGCCAGCAGTTTTAGGGACGGGTCCACCGGGGAGCTGTTTTTT. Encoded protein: CASSFRDGSTGELFF.

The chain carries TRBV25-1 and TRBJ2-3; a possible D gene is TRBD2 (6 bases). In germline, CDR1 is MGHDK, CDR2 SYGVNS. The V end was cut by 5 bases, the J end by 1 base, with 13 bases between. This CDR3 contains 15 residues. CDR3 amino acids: CASSPLTGGTDTQYF. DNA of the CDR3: TGTGCCAGCAGTCCCCTCACGGGGGGCACAGATACGCAGTATTTT. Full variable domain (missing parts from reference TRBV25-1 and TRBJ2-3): EADIYQTPRYLVIGTGKKITLECSQTMGHDKMYWYQQDPGMELHLIHYSYGVNSTEKGDLSSESTVSRIRTEHFPLTLESARPSHTSQYLCASSPLTGGTDTQYFGPGTRLTVL.

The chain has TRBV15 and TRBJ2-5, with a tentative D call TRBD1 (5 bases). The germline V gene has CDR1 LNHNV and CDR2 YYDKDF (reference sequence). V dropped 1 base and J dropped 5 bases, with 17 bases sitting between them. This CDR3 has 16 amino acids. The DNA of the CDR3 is TGTGCCACCAGCAGAGGGGTTGGTGGGGCAAGGGAGACCCAGTACTTC. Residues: CATSRGVGGARETQYF.

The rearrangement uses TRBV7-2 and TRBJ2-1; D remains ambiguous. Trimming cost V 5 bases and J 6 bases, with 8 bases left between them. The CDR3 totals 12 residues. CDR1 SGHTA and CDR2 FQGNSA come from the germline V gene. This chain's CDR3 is CASSLRFNEQFF. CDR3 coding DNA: TGTGCCAGCAGCCTCCGGTTCAATGAGCAGTTCTTC.

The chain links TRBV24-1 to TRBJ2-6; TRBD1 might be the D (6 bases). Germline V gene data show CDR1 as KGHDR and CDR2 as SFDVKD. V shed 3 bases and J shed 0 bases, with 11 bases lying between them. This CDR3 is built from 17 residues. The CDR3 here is CATSDGGHNSGANVLTF. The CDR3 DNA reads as TGTGCCACCAGTGATGGGGGACATAACTCTGGGGCCAACGTCCTGACTTTC.

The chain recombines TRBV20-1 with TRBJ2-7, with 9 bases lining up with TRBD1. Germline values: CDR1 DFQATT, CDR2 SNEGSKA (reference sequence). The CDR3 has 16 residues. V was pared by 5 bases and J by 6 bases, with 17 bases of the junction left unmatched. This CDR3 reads CSAAPLVGTGSSEQYF. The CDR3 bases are TGCAGTGCTGCACCACTCGTCGGGACAGGGAGCTCCGAGCAGTACTTC.

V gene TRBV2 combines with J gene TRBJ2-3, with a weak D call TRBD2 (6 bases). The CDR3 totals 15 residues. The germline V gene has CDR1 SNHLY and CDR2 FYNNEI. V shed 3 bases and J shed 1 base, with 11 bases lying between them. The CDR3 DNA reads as TGTGCCAGCAGTGAGTCGGGGGTCGGCACAGATACGCAGTATTTT. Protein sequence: CASSESGVGTDTQYF.

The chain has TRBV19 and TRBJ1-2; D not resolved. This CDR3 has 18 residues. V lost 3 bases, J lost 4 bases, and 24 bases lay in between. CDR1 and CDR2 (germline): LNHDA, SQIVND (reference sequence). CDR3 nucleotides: TGTGCCAGTAGTATGGATCACCAAATTCCTGGGATGGTCTATGGCTACACCTTC. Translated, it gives CASSMDHQIPGMVYGYTF. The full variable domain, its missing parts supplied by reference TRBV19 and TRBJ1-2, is DGGITQSPKYLFRKEGQNVTLSCEQNLNHDAMYWYRQDPGQGLRLIYYSQIVNDFQKGDIAEGYSVSREKKESFPLTVTSAQKNPTAFYLCASSMDHQIPGMVYGYTFGSGTRLTVV.

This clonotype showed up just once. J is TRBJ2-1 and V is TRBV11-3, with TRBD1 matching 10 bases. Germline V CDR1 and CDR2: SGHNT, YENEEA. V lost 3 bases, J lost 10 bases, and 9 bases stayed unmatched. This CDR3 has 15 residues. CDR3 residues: CASSLGTGASQEQFF. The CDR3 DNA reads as TGTGCCAGCAGCTTGGGGACAGGGGCCTCCCAAGAGCAGTTCTTC.

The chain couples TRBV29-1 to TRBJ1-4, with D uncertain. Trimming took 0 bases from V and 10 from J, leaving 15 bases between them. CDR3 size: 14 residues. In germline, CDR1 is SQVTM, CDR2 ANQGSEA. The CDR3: CSVEDSDLLGKLFF. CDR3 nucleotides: TGCAGCGTTGAAGACAGTGATTTGCTCGGAAAACTGTTTTTT.

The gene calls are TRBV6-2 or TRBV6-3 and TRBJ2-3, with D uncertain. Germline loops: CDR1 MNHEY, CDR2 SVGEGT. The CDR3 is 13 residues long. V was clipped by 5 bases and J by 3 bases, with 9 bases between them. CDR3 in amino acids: CASSHLGTDTQYF. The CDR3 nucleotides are TGTGCCAGCAGTCATCTAGGGACAGATACGCAGTATTTT.

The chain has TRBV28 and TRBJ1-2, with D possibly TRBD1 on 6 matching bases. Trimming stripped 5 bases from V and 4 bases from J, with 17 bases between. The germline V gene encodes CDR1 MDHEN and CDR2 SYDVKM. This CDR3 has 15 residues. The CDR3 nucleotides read TGTGCCAGCAGTCCCCAGATCCAGGGGCGCTATGGCTACACCTTC. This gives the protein CASSPQIQGRYGYTF.

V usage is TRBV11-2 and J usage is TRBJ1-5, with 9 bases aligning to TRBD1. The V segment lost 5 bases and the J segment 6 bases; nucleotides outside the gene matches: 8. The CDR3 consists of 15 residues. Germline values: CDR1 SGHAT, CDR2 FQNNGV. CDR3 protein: CASSAQGAPGQPQHF. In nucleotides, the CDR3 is TGTGCCAGCAGCGCACAGGGGGCGCCAGGTCAGCCCCAGCATTTT.

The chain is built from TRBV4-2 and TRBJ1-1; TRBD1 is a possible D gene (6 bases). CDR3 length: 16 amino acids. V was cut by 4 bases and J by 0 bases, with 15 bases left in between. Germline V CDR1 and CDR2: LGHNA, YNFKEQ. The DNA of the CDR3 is TGTGCCAGCAGCCCCCGGCCTACAGGGTTGAACACTGAAGCTTTCTTT. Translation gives CASSPRPTGLNTEAFF.

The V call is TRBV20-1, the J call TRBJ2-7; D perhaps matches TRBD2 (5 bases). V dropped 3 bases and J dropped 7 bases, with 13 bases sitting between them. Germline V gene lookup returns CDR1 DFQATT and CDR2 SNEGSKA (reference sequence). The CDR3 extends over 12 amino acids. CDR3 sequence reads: CSARLRVPEQYF. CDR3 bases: TGCAGTGCTAGGTTGAGGGTGCCGGAGCAGTACTTC.

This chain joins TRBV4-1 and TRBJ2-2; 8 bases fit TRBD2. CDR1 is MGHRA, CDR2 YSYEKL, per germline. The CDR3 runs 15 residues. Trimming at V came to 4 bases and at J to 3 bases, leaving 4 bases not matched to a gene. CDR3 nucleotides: TGCGCCAGCAGCCGGACCGGGAGGGACACCGGGGAGCTGTTTTTT. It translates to CASSRTGRDTGELFF.

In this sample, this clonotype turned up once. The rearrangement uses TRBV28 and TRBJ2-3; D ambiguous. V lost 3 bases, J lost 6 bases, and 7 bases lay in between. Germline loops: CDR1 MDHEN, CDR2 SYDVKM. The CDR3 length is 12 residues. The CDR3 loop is CASSFNTDTQYF. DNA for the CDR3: TGTGCCAGCAGTTTTAATACGGATACGCAGTATTTT.

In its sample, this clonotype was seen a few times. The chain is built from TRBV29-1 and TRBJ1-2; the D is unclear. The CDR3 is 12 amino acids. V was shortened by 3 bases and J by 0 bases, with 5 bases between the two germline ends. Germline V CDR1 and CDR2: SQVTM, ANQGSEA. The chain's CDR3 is CSVETANYGYTF. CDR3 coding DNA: TGCAGCGTTGAGACGGCTAACTATGGCTACACCTTC.

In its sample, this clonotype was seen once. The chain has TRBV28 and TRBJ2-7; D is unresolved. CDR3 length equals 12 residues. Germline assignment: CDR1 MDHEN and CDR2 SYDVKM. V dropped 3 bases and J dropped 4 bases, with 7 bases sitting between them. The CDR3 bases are TGTGCCAGCAGTTTGGAAGCATACGAGCAGTACTTC. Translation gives CASSLEAYEQYF.